A single sample gave rise to the 14 T cell receptor beta chains below, sequenced in a study of blood T cell repertoires in COVID-19. Assay used: immunoSEQ multiplex PCR; TCRdb lists only in-frame clones, some missing. Among tens of thousands of clones, about 89% were seen once, and the ten largest hold about 14%. The source material was peripheral blood. These receptors were collected from an older man with active or convalescent COVID-19.

The rearrangement links TRBV5-6 to TRBJ2-1; D not resolved. The V gene's germline CDR1 is SGHDT and CDR2 YYEEEE. Between the trimmed V and J ends, which lost 2 bases and 0 bases, there was a span of 12 bases. The CDR3 is made up of 16 amino acids. CDR3 sequence: CASSFGVSGSYNEQFF. The CDR3 DNA is TGTGCCAGCAGCTTTGGAGTTTCGGGCTCCTACAATGAGCAGTTCTTC.

This clone was detected once. The chain employs TRBV10-3 and TRBJ2-3; 7 bases map to TRBD2. The CDR3 covers 16 residues. V shed 5 bases and J 1 base; nucleotides not matched to a gene: 9. Germline V gene lookup returns CDR1 ENHRY and CDR2 SYGVKD. The CDR3 DNA follows: TGTGCCATCAGTCCGGCCAGGGCGGGGGGCACAGATACGCAGTATTTT. Amino acids: CAISPARAGGTDTQYF.

The chain recombines TRBV5-4 with TRBJ1-1, with D maybe TRBD1 (6 bases). The germline V gene encodes CDR1 SGHNT and CDR2 YYREEE (reference sequence). Trimming stripped 5 bases from V and 4 bases from J, with 18 bases between. The CDR3 is 15 residues long. In DNA, the CDR3 is TGTGCCAGCAGTGACAGGACGCTACTGGGCACTGAAGCTTTCTTT. Its translation: CASSDRTLLGTEAFF.

V gene TRBV3-1 (or the pseudogene TRBV3-2) combines with J gene TRBJ1-4; D is unresolved. The CDR3 is 18 residues long. Trimming took 0 bases from V and 3 from J, leaving 17 bases between them. CDR1 LGHDT and CDR2 YNNKEL come from the germline V gene (reference sequence). Here the CDR3 DNA reads TGTGCCAGCAGCCAAGATTGGGTCAGGACTGGGCCTAATGAAAAACTGTTTTTT. It specifies CASSQDWVRTGPNEKLFF.

The chain has TRBV3-1 (or the pseudogene TRBV3-2) and TRBJ2-3; 9 bases fit TRBD2. The CDR3 extends over 15 amino acids. Germline CDR1 LGHDT, CDR2 YNNKEL (reference sequence). With 2 bases clipped from V and 5 bases from J, the junction kept 5 bases outside the gene matches. CDR3 amino acids: CASSQMLAGQDTQYF. DNA for the CDR3: TGTGCCAGCAGCCAAATGCTAGCGGGGCAAGATACGCAGTATTTT.

CDR3 nucleotide sequence: TGTGCCAGTAATCTGGGGGCAGTTTCACCCCTCCACTTT. It translates to CASNLGAVSPLHF. The gene calls are TRBV19 and TRBJ1-6, with a weak D call TRBD1 (6 bases). Germline V gene lookup returns CDR1 LNHDA and CDR2 SQIVND (reference sequence). The CDR3 extends over 13 amino acids. V lost 7 bases, J lost 9 bases, and 13 bases lay in between. Looking up the rest from reference TRBV19 and TRBJ1-6 gives the full variable domain: DGGITQSPKYLFRKEGQNVTLSCEQNLNHDAMYWYRQDPGQGLRLIYYSQIVNDFQKGDIAEGYSVSREKKESFPLTVTSAQKNPTAFYLCASNLGAVSPLHFGNGTRLTVT.

V is TRBV6-5 and J is TRBJ1-1; possibly TRBD1 for D (5 bases). This CDR3 comprises 14 residues. Germline CDR1 reads MNHEY; CDR2 reads SVGAGI. V gave up 8 bases and J gave up 0 bases, with 13 bases separating them. CDR3 DNA sequence: TGTGCCAGCTCCAGGGAATCCGTGAACACTGAAGCTTTCTTT. Protein: CASSRESVNTEAFF.

This rearrangement joins TRBV29-1 to TRBJ2-1; perhaps TRBD2 as D (6 bases). The CDR3 loop spans 17 amino acids. The V gene lost 2 bases and the J gene lost 1 base, with 18 bases spanning the gap. Germline V gives CDR1 SQVTM, CDR2 ANQGSEA. The CDR3: CSVEWRAGLWSYNEQFF. For the CDR3, the DNA is TGCAGCGTTGAATGGAGGGCGGGGCTATGGTCCTACAATGAGCAGTTCTTC.

This clone was recorded only once. The chain carries TRBV19 and TRBJ2-7, with D maybe TRBD2 (6 bases). This CDR3 is 14 amino acids long. Germline CDR1 and CDR2: LNHDA and SQIVND (reference sequence). V dropped 4 bases and J dropped 1 base, with 11 bases sitting between them. DNA for the CDR3: TGTGCCAGTAGTACCGATAGCGGTTCCTACGAGCAGTACTTC. Its protein is CASSTDSGSYEQYF.

The chain recombines TRBV5-1 with TRBJ1-3, with a tentative D call TRBD1 (6 bases). V shed 5 bases and J shed 8 bases, with 14 bases lying between them. The CDR3 runs to 13 residues. Germline V gene lookup returns CDR1 SGHRS and CDR2 YFSETQ. CDR3 in amino acids: CASSPGVGDTIYF. The CDR3 region has the DNA TGCGCCAGCAGTCCAGGGGTCGGAGACACCATATATTTT. Together with reference TRBV5-1 and TRBJ1-3, the CDR3 gives the full variable domain: KAGVTQTPRYLIKTRGQQVTLSCSPISGHRSVSWYQQTPGQGLQFLFEYFSETQRNKGNFPGRFSGRQFSNSRSEMNVSTLELGDSALYLCASSPGVGDTIYFGEGSWLTVV.

The gene calls are TRBV10-3 and TRBJ1-5; perhaps TRBD1 as D (5 bases). The germline V and J ends were trimmed by 3 bases and 0 bases, with 6 bases remaining between them. The CDR3 has 14 amino acids. Germline CDR1 and CDR2: ENHRY and SYGVKD. CDR3 coding DNA: TGTGCCATCAGTGAACAGGCTAGCAATCAGCCCCAGCATTTT. Its translation: CAISEQASNQPQHF.

The rearrangement links TRBV18 to TRBJ1-1; D gene unclear. The CDR3 covers 15 residues. Germline V gene data show CDR1 as KGHSH and CDR2 as LQKENI. Trimming removed 0 bases at V and 1 base at J, with 9 bases between. The CDR3 DNA follows: TGTGCCAGCTCACCACCGAGTGAGGGGAACACTGAAGCTTTCTTT. Encoded protein: CASSPPSEGNTEAFF.

The CDR3 DNA follows: TGTGCCAGCTCGAACAGGAGCTCTGGAAACACCATATATTTT. This translates into CASSNRSSGNTIYF. The chain carries TRBV18 and TRBJ1-3; a weak D match, TRBD1 (5 bases). The germline gives CDR1 KGHSH, CDR2 LQKENI. The ends were cut back, 6 bases at V and 0 bases at J, with 9 bases in the middle. CDR3 length: 14 amino acids.

This chain connects TRBV5-1 to TRBJ1-3; tentative D call: TRBD1 (5 bases). Trimming took off 1 base at V and 3 bases at J, with 8 bases between the two ends. This CDR3 contains 14 residues. Germline V gives CDR1 SGHRS, CDR2 YFSETQ. The CDR3 region is CASSLLQGGNTIYF. DNA of the CDR3: TGCGCCAGCAGCTTGTTGCAGGGTGGAAACACCATATATTTT.